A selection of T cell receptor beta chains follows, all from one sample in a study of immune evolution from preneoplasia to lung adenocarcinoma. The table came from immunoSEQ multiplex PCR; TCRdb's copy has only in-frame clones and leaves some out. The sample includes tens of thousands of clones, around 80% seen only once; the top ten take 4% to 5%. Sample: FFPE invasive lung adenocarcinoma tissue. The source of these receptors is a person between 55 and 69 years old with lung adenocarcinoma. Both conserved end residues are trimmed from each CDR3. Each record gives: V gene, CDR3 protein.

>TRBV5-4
ASSSERRGDTEAF
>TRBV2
ASSGHTSNQPQH
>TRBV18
ASSHGQKETQY
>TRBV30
AWSGGRGNEQF
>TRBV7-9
ASSRWQGAEDTQY
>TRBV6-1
ASSFVSGANVLT
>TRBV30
AWRGQGASEQY
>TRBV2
ASSEDWNTEAF
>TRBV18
ASSRQVRTEAF
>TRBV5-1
ASSFRGSYNEQF
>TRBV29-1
SLPGPTEAF
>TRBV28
ASSLRQYGYT
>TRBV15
ATSRDQEGGTQY
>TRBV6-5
ASFQAESSGNTIY
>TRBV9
ASSGGSYEQY
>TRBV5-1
ASSAGGLYNEQF
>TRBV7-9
ASRRGERDTGELF
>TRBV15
ATSRVILAATSTDTQY
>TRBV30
AWSVSLAGGGEQF
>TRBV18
ASSPLNTEAF
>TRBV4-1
ASSQDVSASTDTQY
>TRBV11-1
ASRPMNTGELF
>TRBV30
ASSPGTSYEQY
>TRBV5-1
ASSLGSSGRAPEQF
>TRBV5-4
ASSRTDRGGELF
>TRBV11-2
ASSFVAGGFNEQF
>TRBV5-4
ASSSGDNYGYT
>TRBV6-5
ASRPGLAGREGQF
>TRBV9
ASSRRQASSGNTIY
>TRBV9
ASSTASRADTQY
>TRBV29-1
SVSRQGAYEQY
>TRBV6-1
ASIGAGVANEKLF
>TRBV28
ASSSPGSQGARAF
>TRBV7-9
ATNPQMNTEAF
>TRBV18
ASSPTLQGRVDEQY
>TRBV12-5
ASGLGSDTQY
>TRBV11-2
ASSSRGETQY
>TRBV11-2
ASSPTQETQY
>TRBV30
AWRRRARGGYGYT
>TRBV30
AWTPGGPVREQY
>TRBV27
ASSLWRGASGRAADTQY
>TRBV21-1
ASSKRGRDFSGKGGTDTQY
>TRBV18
ASSPEGLYSNQPQH
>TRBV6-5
ASSIRTFRNTEAF
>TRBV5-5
ASSRGQGIYEQY
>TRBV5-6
ASSAPSGTGGSSGNTIY
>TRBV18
ASSPKFEGSYT
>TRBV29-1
SVRGRWGTEAF
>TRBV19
ANTIIDANYGYI
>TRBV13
ASSRRLAGASETQY
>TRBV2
ASGALGNTIY
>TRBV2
ASSAQGPNEQF
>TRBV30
AWIPAGQGSGEQY
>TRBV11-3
ASSPAGGKVGELF
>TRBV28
ASSLERGLVGAEYEQY
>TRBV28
ASSLADRGNTIY
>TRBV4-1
ASSPGTSGSSYNEQF